The 15 T cell receptor beta chains below were found in one sample sequenced in a study of blood T cell repertoires in COVID-19 (dated by TCRdb to about 2020). Receptor amplification or capture employed the immunoSEQ multiplex PCR assay. Sourced from immuneACCESS, this table was stored by TCRdb with only in-frame sequences that have V and J called. A share of the clones is absent; for the studies checked, an unresolved V gene accounts for under half, and the remainder has no known explanation. In this sample the table shows approximately 140,000 clones, more than 75% of which occur a single time. Approximately 6.1% of the sample goes to the ten largest clones. The sample comprised peripheral blood. These receptors all stem from an elderly man with acute or convalescent COVID-19.

The rearrangement links TRBV18 to TRBJ1-1; 8 bases match TRBD1. Germline CDR1 and CDR2: KGHSH and LQKENI. Germline trimming cut 2 bases from V and 10 bases from J; bases unmatched to any gene: 3. This CDR3 spans 12 amino acids. Written as DNA, the CDR3 is TGTGCCAGCTCACCAGGGCAGGGGGCAGCTTTCTTT. It is translated as CASSPGQGAAFF.

The gene calls are TRBV27 and TRBJ1-2, with 9 bases identical to TRBD1. Germline CDR1 and CDR2: MNHEY and SMNVEV (reference sequence). Trimming took 8 bases from V and 13 from J; bases not matched to a gene: 14. This CDR3 is 13 amino acids long. The DNA for the CDR3 is TGTGCCAGCTCCCCTGCAGGACAGGGGACCCGCACCTTC. Its protein is CASSPAGQGTRTF.

The J gene is TRBJ1-1, the V gene TRBV5-1; TRBD1 matches at 11 bases. The CDR3 is made up of 15 amino acids. J lost 1 base, V lost 2 bases, and 1 base had no gene match. CDR1 and CDR2 from the germline V gene are SGHRS and YFSETQ. The CDR3 region is CASSFGTGGNTEAFF. The CDR3 DNA follows: TGCGCCAGCAGCTTTGGGACAGGGGGGAACACTGAAGCTTTCTTT.

This clone has a single count. This rearrangement joins TRBV5-4 to TRBJ1-2; 10 bases match TRBD1. Germline V gene sequence: CDR1 SGHNT, CDR2 YYREEE (reference sequence). J gave up 8 bases and V 4 bases, and 8 bases lay outside the gene matches. This CDR3 is built from 14 residues. The chain's CDR3 is CASSIGQGEEGYTF. The CDR3 region has the DNA TGTGCCAGCAGCATAGGACAGGGGGAAGAGGGCTACACCTTC.

The genes are TRBV5-1 and TRBJ2-5; 8 positions agree with TRBD2. The CDR3 is made up of 13 amino acids. The ends lost 4 bases at V and 3 bases at J; junction bases unmatched: 2. Germline CDR1 is SGHRS and CDR2 is YFSETQ. The CDR3 DNA is TGCGCCAGCAGCCGCGGGGGGAAAGAGACCCAGTACTTC. Translation gives CASSRGGKETQYF.

The chain uses TRBV6-1 and TRBJ1-5; the D gene is possibly TRBD1 (5 bases). Trimming pared 4 bases from V and 1 base from J, leaving 20 bases between. This CDR3 is built from 18 residues. Germline V gene sequence: CDR1 MNHNS, CDR2 SASEGT. CDR3 protein: CASSVGSGGSGSNQPQHF. The CDR3 bases are TGTGCCAGCAGTGTCGGATCGGGGGGGTCAGGGAGCAATCAGCCCCAGCATTTT.

V and J are TRBV19 and TRBJ2-2, with D perhaps matching TRBD2 (5 bases). Germline V CDR1 and CDR2: LNHDA, SQIVND (reference sequence). V lost 8 bases and J 3 bases, leaving 22 bases between the germline ends. The CDR3 extends over 17 amino acids. CDR3 DNA sequence: TGTGCCAGTTCGCGGGCTGAGGTTTTTAGGTACACCGGGGAGCTGTTTTTT. This encodes CASSRAEVFRYTGELFF.

The chain links TRBV28 to TRBJ2-7, with 12 bases fitting TRBD1. Per the germline V gene, CDR1 is MDHEN and CDR2 is SYDVKM. The CDR3 sequence is 15 residues long. The junction had 17 bases not matched to a gene; V was cut back by 8 bases and J by 12 bases. CDR3: CASSTTGTGGRVAYF. The CDR3 nucleotides read TGTGCCAGCTCAACAACTGGGACAGGGGGCAGGGTAGCGTACTTC. Full variable domain (rest looked up from reference TRBV28 and TRBJ2-7): DVKVTQSSRYLVKRTGEKVFLECVQDMDHENMFWYRQDPGLGLRLIYFSYDVKMKEKGDIPEGYSVSREKKERFSLILESASTNQTSMYLCASSTTGTGGRVAYFGPGTRLTVT.

The chain recombines TRBV18 with TRBJ2-2, with TRBD2 as a possible D gene (6 bases). In germline, CDR1 is KGHSH, CDR2 LQKENI. With 3 bases removed from V and 5 bases from J, the gap between germline ends came to 13 bases. The CDR3 length is 15 residues. The CDR3 region is CASSPVAGRTGELFF. DNA of the CDR3: TGTGCCAGCTCACCTGTGGCAGGGAGGACCGGGGAGCTGTTTTTT.

V is TRBV27 and J is TRBJ1-1; D might be TRBD1 (5 bases). The CDR3 covers 13 residues. CDR1 is MNHEY, CDR2 SMNVEV, per germline (reference sequence). Trimming took 4 bases from V and 7 from J, leaving 13 bases between them. CDR3 DNA: TGTGCCAGCAGTTGGCAGGGTGGCGATGAAGCTTTCTTT. It encodes CASSWQGGDEAFF.

The chain uses TRBV9 and TRBJ2-5, with 10 positions matching TRBD2. Germline CDR1 SGDLS, CDR2 YYNGEE. This CDR3 is 14 amino acids long. Trimming took 1 base from V and 5 from J; bases not matched to a gene: 2. Here the CDR3 DNA reads TGTGCCAGCAGCGTAAGCGGGGGGGCTGAGACCCAGTACTTC. Its protein product is CASSVSGGAETQYF.

This chain connects TRBV11-2 to TRBJ1-5; no firm D call. Trimming took off 0 bases at V and 7 bases at J, with 7 bases between the two ends. The CDR3 loop spans 13 amino acids. Per germline, CDR1 SGHAT and CDR2 FQNNGV. The DNA of the CDR3 is TGTGCCAGCAGCTTAGAGCGGGAGCAGCCCCAGCATTTT. Translation: CASSLEREQPQHF.

This clone was recorded once. This chain joins TRBV3-1 (or the pseudogene TRBV3-2) and TRBJ2-3, with D hard to call. CDR1 is LGHDT, CDR2 YNNKEL, per germline (reference sequence). Trimming cost V 0 bases and J 3 bases, with 13 bases left between them. CDR3 size: 16 residues. The CDR3 DNA reads as TGTGCCAGCAGCCAAGACAGACCGTCAGGAACAGATACGCAGTATTTT. Translation: CASSQDRPSGTDTQYF.

The V call is TRBV5-4, the J call TRBJ1-2, with D tentatively TRBD1 (6 bases). Germline loops: CDR1 SGHNT, CDR2 YYREEE (reference sequence). CDR3 length: 15 residues. V shed 5 bases and J shed 3 bases, with 17 bases lying between them. The CDR3 loop reads CASSSVQGSDYGYTF. DNA for the CDR3: TGTGCCAGCAGTTCCGTTCAGGGGTCGGACTATGGCTACACCTTC.

This chain joins TRBV5-6 and TRBJ1-6, with D uncertain. Trimming left V 2 bases short and J 7 bases short, with 7 bases between. In germline, CDR1 is SGHDT, CDR2 YYEEEE. CDR3 length equals 13 residues. This CDR3 is CASSLYGNSPLHF. In nucleotides, the CDR3 is TGTGCCAGCAGCTTATATGGCAATTCACCCCTCCACTTT. Using reference TRBV5-6 and TRBJ1-6 for the parts outside the CDR3, the full variable domain is DAGVTQSPTHLIKTRGQQVTLRCSPKSGHDTVSWYQQALGQGPQFIFQYYEEEERQRGNFPDRFSGHQFPNYSSELNVNALLLGDSALYLCASSLYGNSPLHFGNGTRLTVT.